A selection of T cell receptor beta chains follows, all from one sample in a study of a mutant IDH1 vaccine in newly diagnosed glioma. Generated by immunoSEQ multiplex PCR, the TCRdb table keeps only in-frame clones and is missing some. The sample has some 48,000 clones; around 78% are singletons. No antigen has been identified for these receptors. The sequenced sample was PBMCs, obtained from a glioma patient whose treatment included an IDH1 peptide vaccine. Receptors were obtained from a woman in her thirties or forties with glioma. Both conserved end residues are part of each CDR3. A D gene is named only where the DNA matches it firmly. Clone size is stated in some rows and not others, as once, few, many or a class when expanded.

>TRBJ2-5|-|few|TRBV10-1
CASTMGDNQETQYF
TGCGCCAGCACGATGGGAGACAACCAAGAGACCCAGTACTTC
>TRBJ2-1|-|-|TRBV9
CASSVAARPGGQFF
TGTGCCAGCAGCGTAGCTGCCAGGCCTGGGGGGCAGTTCTTC
>TRBJ2-5|-|-|TRBV6-5
CASSPGAKETQYF
TGTGCCAGCAGTCCGGGGGCCAAAGAGACCCAGTACTTC
>TRBJ2-3|-|-|TRBV7-9
CASSFITTLAPDTQYF
TGTGCCAGCAGCTTTATAACTACCCTGGCCCCAGATACGCAGTATTTT
>TRBJ2-1|TRBD2|-|TRBV15
CATSRAIGLATHNEQFF
TGTGCCACCAGCAGGGCAATCGGACTAGCGACTCACAATGAGCAGTTCTTC
>TRBJ2-5|-|few|TRBV27
CARSSCYVPYQETQYF
TGTGCCAGGAGTTCCTGCTACGTACCGTACCAAGAGACCCAGTACTTC
>TRBJ1-2|TRBD1|-|TRBV6-5
CASSYLGQGVYGYTF
TGTGCCAGCAGTTACTTGGGACAGGGGGTCTATGGCTACACCTTC
>TRBJ2-5|-|-|TRBV10-1
CASSAAGGEETQYF
TGCGCCAGCAGCGCCGCGGGCGGAGAAGAGACCCAGTACTTC
>TRBJ1-3|-|-|TRBV7-8
CASSLGTARSGNTIYF
TGTGCCAGCAGCTTAGGGACGGCCCGCTCTGGAAACACCATATATTTT
>TRBJ2-7|TRBD1|-|TRBV5-4
CASSFKVQGDHEQYF
TGTGCCAGCAGCTTTAAGGTACAGGGGGACCACGAGCAGTACTTC
>TRBJ1-3|-|-|TRBV30
CAWSITRGNTIYF
TGTGCCTGGAGTATCACCCGGGGAAACACCATATATTTT
>TRBJ1-1|-|few|TRBV6-5
CASSSFRQVNTEAFF
TGTGCCAGCAGTTCATTCAGGCAGGTGAACACTGAAGCTTTCTTT
>TRBJ2-5|TRBD1|-|TRBV7-6
CASSSGQGARETQYF
TGTGCCAGCAGCTCGGGACAGGGGGCACGAGAGACCCAGTACTTC
>TRBJ1-5|TRBD1|few|TRBV28
CASSSLGTGGNQPQHF
TGTGCCAGCAGTTCTCTAGGGACAGGGGGCAATCAGCCCCAGCATTTT
>TRBJ2-7|TRBD1|-|TRBV18
CASSISGQGSYEQYF
TGTGCCAGCTCCATTTCCGGACAGGGGTCCTACGAGCAGTACTTC
>TRBJ1-6|-|-|TRBV9
CASSSPTGSSGSPLHF
TGTGCCAGCAGCTCTCCCACAGGGAGCTCCGGTTCACCCCTCCACTTT
>TRBJ1-2|-|-|TRBV2
CASSEFWGGDGYTF
TGTGCCAGCAGTGAATTTTGGGGGGGGGATGGCTACACCTTC
>TRBJ2-1|-|-|TRBV7-7
CASSLNGENEQFF
TGTGCTAGCAGCCTCAACGGGGAGAATGAGCAGTTCTTC
>TRBJ1-2|TRBD1|-|TRBV9
CASSKGQFGYTF
TGTGCCAGCAGCAAGGGACAGTTTGGCTACACCTTC
>TRBJ2-1|-|-|TRBV14
CASSPTGYNEQFF
TGTGCCAGCAGCCCGACTGGTTACAATGAGCAGTTCTTC
>TRBJ2-1|-|few|TRBV7-9
CASSSRIPPFSYNEQFF
TGTGCCAGCAGCTCACGTATCCCACCCTTCTCCTACAATGAGCAGTTCTTC
>TRBJ2-4|TRBD1|-|TRBV4-1
CASSQGGQGKAKNIQYF
TGCGCCAGCAGCCAAGGAGGACAGGGGAAAGCCAAAAACATTCAGTACTTC
>TRBJ1-1|TRBD1|-|TRBV19
CASSRQGDTEAFF
TGTGCCAGTAGTCGACAGGGGGACACTGAAGCTTTCTTT
>TRBJ2-2|TRBD2|-|TRBV10-2
CASSAGLAVTGELFF
TGCGCCAGCAGCGCAGGACTAGCGGTAACCGGGGAGCTGTTTTTT
>TRBJ1-1|-|few|TRBV7-2
CASSLGRGAEAFF
TGTGCCAGCAGCTTAGGCAGGGGAGCTGAAGCTTTCTTT
>TRBJ2-7|-|-|TRBV7-2
CASSLALTSSYEQYF
TGTGCCAGCAGCTTAGCGCTAACTTCGTCCTACGAGCAGTACTTC
>TRBJ1-1|-|-|TRBV20-1
CSAVGGTEAFF
TGCAGTGCCGTGGGGGGCACTGAAGCTTTCTTT
>TRBJ2-5|TRBD2|-|TRBV6-1
CASSALTSGGQETQYF
TGTGCCAGCAGTGCTCTGACTAGCGGGGGGCAAGAGACCCAGTACTTC
>TRBJ1-1|-|-|TRBV9
CASSEGGGTEAFF
TGTGCCAGCAGCGAGGGGGGGGGCACTGAAGCTTTCTTT